This T cell receptor (beta chain) emerged from a study of T cell repertoires in cytomegalovirus infection. On the study more broadly: CMV epitopes, recently identified HLA-C-restricted and well-studied HLA-B-restricted, were used.

MiXCR, applied by TCRdb to the reads, yields one record per CDR3 protein. This sample has about 830,000 distinct CDR3 sequences, with approximately 32% found just once. Unmatched junction bases numbered 5, after V lost 8 bases and J lost 1 base. The CDR3 contains 15 residues. Germline V gives CDR1 MNHEY, CDR2 SVGEGT. About this clonotype itself: As yet, its antigen is unknown.

This chain uses TRBV6-2 or TRBV6-3 with TRBJ1-5; 10 nucleotides line up with TRBD1. The sequencing here drew on cultured CD8+ T cells from PBMCs, taken from culture after CMV antigen stimulation. This clonotype was sampled from a human donor in good health (CMV status not recorded). Some clones in this sample may be carry-over from other donors' samples. The CDR3 reads CASRGQGLSNQPQHF. The CDR3, as DNA: TGTGCCAGCCGGGGACAGGGGCTCAGCAATCAGCCCCAGCATTTT.